This TCR beta chain stems from a study of blood T cell repertoires in COVID-19. Study-wide background: Some COVID-19 samples were acute and others convalescent; all came from the United States, Italy and Spain.

The protocol was immunoSEQ multiplex PCR, while the TCRdb copy is restricted to in-frame clones and leaves out a portion. The sample yields about 110,000 clones, roughly 85% seen once. Germline V lookup: CDR1 LNHDA, CDR2 SQIVND (reference sequence). The CDR3 sequence is 17 residues long. V trimming: 6 bases; J trimming: 0 bases; junction bases outside the gene matches: 12. Sequencing used peripheral blood. The V and J genes are TRBV19 and TRBJ1-1, with 8 bases matching TRBD1. The receptor was derived from a woman in her fifties or sixties with COVID-19, enrolled during active disease. The CDR3 loop reads CASSFGTGLGLNTEAFF. CDR3 DNA sequence: TGTGCCAGTAGCTTTGGGACAGGCCTAGGGCTGAACACTGAAGCTTTCTTT. The complete variable domain, with remaining parts taken from reference TRBV19 and TRBJ1-1, reads DGGITQSPKYLFRKEGQNVTLSCEQNLNHDAMYWYRQDPGQGLRLIYYSQIVNDFQKGDIAEGYSVSREKKESFPLTVTSAQKNPTAFYLCASSFGTGLGLNTEAFFGQGTRLTVV.